The entry below describes one TCR beta chain. The ends were cut back, 7 bases at V and 0 bases at J, with 10 bases in the middle. From germline, CDR1 is SNHLY and CDR2 FYNNEI. This CDR3 comprises 15 residues. The data were taken from a study of CD8 T cells in Susac syndrome. CD8+ and CD4+ T cells from blood underwent TCR beta sequencing, which was carried out in a high-throughput format. With random hexamers, roughly 0.45 to 1 ug RNA was reverse transcribed. TCR beta CDR3 was amplified by immunoSEQ multiplex PCR. This amplification extended across 54 Vbeta and 13 Jbeta segments. MiXCR, run by TCRdb on the immunoSEQ multiplex PCR reads, gives a single entry per CDR3 protein. The table includes some 100,000 distinct CDR3 sequences, around 90% detected once.

This chain connects TRBV2 to TRBJ1-6; D is unclear. The clonotype comes from a human donor in good health. Sequencing was performed on CD4+ T cells from PBMCs. CDR3 in DNA: TGTGCCAGCATCCTGCAGAGCTCCTATAATTCACCCCTCCACTTT. This gives the protein CASILQSSYNSPLHF. Looking up the rest from reference TRBV2 and TRBJ1-6 gives the full variable domain: EPEVTQTPSHQVTQMGQEVILRCVPISNHLYFYWYRQILGQKVEFLVSFYNNEISEKSEIFDDQFSVERPDGSNFTLKIRSTKLEDSAMYFCASILQSSYNSPLHFGNGTRLTVT.